The source of this T cell receptor beta chain is a study of post-analysis software for immune sequencing data. Study in general: Recorded subtypes: relapsing-remitting, secondary progressive, progressive-relapsing; some patients unannotated. Overall study results and limits: There were five TRBV segments more frequent in patients than controls, and TRBV5-6, TRBV5-1 and TRBV20-1 were among them. Samples from a shared batch, those prepared together, strongly co-clustered by F measure.

A note on this clonotype: Antigen: not known.

Unique molecular identifiers were carried by the TCR beta cDNA libraries. Input populations of about 0.85 to 11 million T cells gave rise to 500,000 to 600,000 cDNA molecules. TCRdb re-called the PCR reads through MiXCR, storing one row per CDR3 protein. The sample lists more than 500,000 distinct CDR3 sequences; about a third were seen once. The germline V and J ends were trimmed by 8 bases and 7 bases, with 15 bases remaining between them. The CDR3 length is 14 residues. Germline CDR1 is MNHEY and CDR2 is SMNVEV (reference sequence). Material: blood. This receptor was identified in a girl under 18 with multiple sclerosis. This rearrangement joins TRBV27 to TRBJ1-6; tentatively, D is TRBD1 (5 bases). The CDR3 spells CASDQGVVNSPLHF. DNA for the CDR3: TGTGCCAGCGACCAAGGGGTGGTGAATTCACCCCTCCACTTT.